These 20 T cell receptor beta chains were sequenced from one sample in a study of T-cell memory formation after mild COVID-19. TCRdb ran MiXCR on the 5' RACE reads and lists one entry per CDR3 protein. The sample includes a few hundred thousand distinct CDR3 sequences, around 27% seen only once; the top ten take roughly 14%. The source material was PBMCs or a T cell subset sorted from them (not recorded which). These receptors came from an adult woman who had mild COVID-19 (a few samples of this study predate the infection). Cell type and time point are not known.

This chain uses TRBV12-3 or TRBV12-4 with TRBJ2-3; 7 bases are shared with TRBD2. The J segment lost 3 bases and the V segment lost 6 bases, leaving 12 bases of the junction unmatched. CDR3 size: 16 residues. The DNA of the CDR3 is TGTGCCAGCAGCGACGAATGGGGGACTAAAACAGATACGCAGTATTTT. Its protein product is CASSDEWGTKTDTQYF.

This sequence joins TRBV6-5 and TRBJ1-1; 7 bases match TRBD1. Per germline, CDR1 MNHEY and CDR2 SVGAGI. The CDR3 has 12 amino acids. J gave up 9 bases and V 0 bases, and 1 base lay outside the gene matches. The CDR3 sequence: CASSYSRGQAFF. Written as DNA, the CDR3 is TGTGCCAGCAGTTACTCTAGGGGGCAAGCTTTCTTT.

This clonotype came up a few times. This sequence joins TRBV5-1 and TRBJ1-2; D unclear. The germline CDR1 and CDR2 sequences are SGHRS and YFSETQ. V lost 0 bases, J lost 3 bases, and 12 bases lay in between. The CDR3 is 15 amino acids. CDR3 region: CASSLDSPKDYGYTF. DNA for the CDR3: TGCGCCAGCAGCTTGGACAGCCCCAAGGACTATGGCTACACCTTC. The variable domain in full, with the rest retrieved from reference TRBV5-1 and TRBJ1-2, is KAGVTQTPRYLIKTRGQQVTLSCSPISGHRSVSWYQQTPGQGLQFLFEYFSETQRNKGNFPGRFSGRQFSNSRSEMNVSTLELGDSALYLCASSLDSPKDYGYTFGSGTRLTVV.

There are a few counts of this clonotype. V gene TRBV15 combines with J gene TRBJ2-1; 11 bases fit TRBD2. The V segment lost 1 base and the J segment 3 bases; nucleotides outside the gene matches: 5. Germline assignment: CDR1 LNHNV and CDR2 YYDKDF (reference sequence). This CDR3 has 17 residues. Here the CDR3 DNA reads TGTGCCACCAGCAGAGCAGCTAGCGGGGGGCTCTACAATGAGCAGTTCTTC. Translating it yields CATSRAASGGLYNEQFF.

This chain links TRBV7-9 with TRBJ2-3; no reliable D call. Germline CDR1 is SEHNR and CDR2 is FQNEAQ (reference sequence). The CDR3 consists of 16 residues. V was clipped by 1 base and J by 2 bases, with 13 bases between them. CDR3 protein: CASSLGGVAPTDTQYF. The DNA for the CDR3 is TGTGCCAGCAGCTTAGGAGGTGTAGCTCCCACAGATACGCAGTATTTT.

The CDR3: CASSRTSGASGANVLTF. CDR3 bases: TGCGCCAGCAGCAGGACTAGCGGGGCATCTGGGGCCAACGTCCTGACTTTC. The V gene is TRBV5-1, the J gene TRBJ2-6; 12 positions match TRBD2. With V trimmed by 4 bases and J by 1 base, 3 bases remained unmatched. Germline loops: CDR1 SGHRS, CDR2 YFSETQ. This CDR3 has 17 amino acids.

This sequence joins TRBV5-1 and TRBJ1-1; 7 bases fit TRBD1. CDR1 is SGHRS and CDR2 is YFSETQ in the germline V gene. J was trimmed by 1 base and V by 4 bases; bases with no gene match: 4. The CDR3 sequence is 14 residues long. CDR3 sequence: CASSPWTGNTEAFF. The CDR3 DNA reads TGCGCCAGCAGCCCGTGGACAGGGAACACTGAAGCTTTCTTT.

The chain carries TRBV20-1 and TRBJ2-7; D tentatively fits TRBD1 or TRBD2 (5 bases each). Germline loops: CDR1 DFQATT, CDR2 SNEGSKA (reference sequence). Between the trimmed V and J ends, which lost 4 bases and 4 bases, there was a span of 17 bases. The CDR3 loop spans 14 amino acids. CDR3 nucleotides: TGCAGTGCTACGTCGTGGGGACCCCAATACGAGCAGTACTTC. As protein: CSATSWGPQYEQYF.

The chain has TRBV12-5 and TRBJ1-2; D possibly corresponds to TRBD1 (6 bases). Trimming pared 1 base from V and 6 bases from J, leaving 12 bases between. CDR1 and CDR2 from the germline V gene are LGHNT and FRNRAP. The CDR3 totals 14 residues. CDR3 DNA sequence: TGTGCTAGTGGTTTGGCAGGGGTTGAGGATGGCTACACCTTC. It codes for CASGLAGVEDGYTF.

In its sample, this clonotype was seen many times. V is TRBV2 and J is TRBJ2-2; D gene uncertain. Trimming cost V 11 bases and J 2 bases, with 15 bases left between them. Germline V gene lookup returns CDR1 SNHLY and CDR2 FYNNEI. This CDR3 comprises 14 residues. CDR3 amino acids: CAYSQRANTGELFF. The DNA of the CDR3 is TGTGCCTATAGCCAGCGAGCTAACACCGGGGAGCTGTTTTTT.

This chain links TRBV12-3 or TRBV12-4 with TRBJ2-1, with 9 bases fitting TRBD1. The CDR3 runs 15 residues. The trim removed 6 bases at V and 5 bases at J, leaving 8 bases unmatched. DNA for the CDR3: TGTGCCAGCAGCGAGACGGGACAGGGTAACAATGAGCAGTTCTTC. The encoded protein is CASSETGQGNNEQFF.

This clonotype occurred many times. CDR3 region: CASSLIAGRGEQYF. For the CDR3, the DNA is TGTGCCAGCAGTTTAATAGCGGGGAGGGGCGAGCAGTACTTC. The chain joins TRBV12-3 or TRBV12-4 to TRBJ2-7; 8 bases map to TRBD2. V lost 2 bases to trimming and J lost 6 bases; unmatched junction nucleotides: 6. The CDR3 is made up of 14 amino acids.

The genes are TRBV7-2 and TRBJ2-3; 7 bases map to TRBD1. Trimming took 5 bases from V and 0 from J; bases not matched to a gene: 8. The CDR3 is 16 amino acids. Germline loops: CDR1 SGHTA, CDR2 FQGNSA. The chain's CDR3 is CASSPLGTASTDTQYF. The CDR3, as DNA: TGTGCCAGCAGCCCGCTTGGGACAGCAAGCACAGATACGCAGTATTTT.

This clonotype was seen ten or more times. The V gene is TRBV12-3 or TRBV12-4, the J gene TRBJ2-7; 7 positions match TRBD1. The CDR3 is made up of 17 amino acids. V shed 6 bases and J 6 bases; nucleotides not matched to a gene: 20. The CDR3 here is CASSPSGDRIRSGEQYF. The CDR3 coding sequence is TGTGCCAGCAGCCCGAGTGGGGACAGAATTCGATCGGGCGAGCAGTACTTC.

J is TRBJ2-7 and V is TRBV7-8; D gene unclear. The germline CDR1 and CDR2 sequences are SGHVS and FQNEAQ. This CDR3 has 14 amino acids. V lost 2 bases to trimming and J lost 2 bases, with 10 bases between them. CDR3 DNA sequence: TGTGCCAGCAGCTTACGAGGAGCTACCTACGAGCAGTACTTC. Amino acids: CASSLRGATYEQYF.

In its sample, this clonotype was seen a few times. The CDR3 DNA reads as TGTGCCAGCAGCCCGCGGAGTAGCAATCAGCCCCAGCATTTT. Translation gives CASSPRSSNQPQHF. V is TRBV6-2 or TRBV6-3 and J is TRBJ1-5; D is ambiguous. There are 14 residues in the CDR3. Germline-derived CDR1 and CDR2 are MNHEY and SVGEGT. The ends were cut back, 6 bases at V and 0 bases at J, with 9 bases in the middle.

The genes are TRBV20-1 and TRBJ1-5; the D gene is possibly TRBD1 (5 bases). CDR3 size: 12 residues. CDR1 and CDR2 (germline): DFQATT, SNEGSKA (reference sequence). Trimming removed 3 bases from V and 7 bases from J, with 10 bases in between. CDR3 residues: CSASGGGQPQHF. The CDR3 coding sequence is TGCAGTGCTAGTGGGGGAGGGCAGCCCCAGCATTTT.

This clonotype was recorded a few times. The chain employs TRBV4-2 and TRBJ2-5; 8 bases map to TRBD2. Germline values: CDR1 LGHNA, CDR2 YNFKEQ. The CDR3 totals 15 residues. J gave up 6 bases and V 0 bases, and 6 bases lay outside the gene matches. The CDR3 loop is CASSQDRSGGKTQYF. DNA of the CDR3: TGTGCCAGCAGCCAAGATCGCAGCGGGGGTAAGACCCAGTACTTC.

This chain's CDR3 is CASSQDGVPSYEQYF. The DNA of the CDR3 is TGCGCCAGCAGCCAAGACGGAGTTCCCTCCTACGAGCAGTACTTC. The V call is TRBV4-3, the J call TRBJ2-7; D is uncertain. The CDR3 is 15 residues long. V shed 0 bases and J shed 0 bases, with 9 bases lying between them. Germline V gene data show CDR1 as LGHNA and CDR2 as YSLEER.

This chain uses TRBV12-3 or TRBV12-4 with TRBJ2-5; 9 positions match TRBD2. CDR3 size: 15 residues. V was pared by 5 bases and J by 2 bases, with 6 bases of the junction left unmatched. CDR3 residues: CASSASGLAQETQYF. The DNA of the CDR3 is TGTGCCAGCAGTGCCTCGGGACTAGCTCAAGAGACCCAGTACTTC.